This T cell receptor beta chain derives from a study of graft-versus-host responses after intestinal transplantation. Study-wide points: High graft-versus-host to host-versus-graft clonal ratios were found in allografts of patients who had graft-donor T cell macrochimerism.

Note on this clone: Antigen: not known.

TCRdb's table, derived via immunoSEQ multiplex PCR, lists solely in-frame clones and lacks some. The table shows over 15,000 clones, with approximately 89% occurring only once. The CDR3 length is 12 residues. Germline CDR1 MNHNS, CDR2 SASEGT. Trimming took 5 bases from V and 13 from J, leaving 16 bases between them. The chain uses TRBV6-1 and TRBJ2-3; tentatively, D is TRBD2 (5 bases). Sequences were derived from PBMCs, sampled about 230 days after intestinal transplant. The sequence derives from a human patient who received an intestinal transplant, so some T cells may come from the graft donor. The CDR3 sequence: CASSPRGLREYF. The CDR3, as DNA: TGTGCCAGCAGTCCTCGCGGTCTGAGGGAGTATTTT.